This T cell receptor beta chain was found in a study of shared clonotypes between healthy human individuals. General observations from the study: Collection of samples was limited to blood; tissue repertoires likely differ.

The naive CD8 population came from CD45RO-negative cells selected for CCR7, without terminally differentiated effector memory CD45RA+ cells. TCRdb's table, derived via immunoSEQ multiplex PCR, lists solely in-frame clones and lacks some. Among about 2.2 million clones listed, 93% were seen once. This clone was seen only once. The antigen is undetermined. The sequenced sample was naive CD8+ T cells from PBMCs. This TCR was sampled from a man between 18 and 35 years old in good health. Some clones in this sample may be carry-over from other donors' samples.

Here the CDR3 DNA reads TGTGCCAGTAGCTGGTCGGACAGGGGGTACGAGCAGTACTTC. Protein sequence: CASSWSDRGYEQYF. This chain links TRBV19 with TRBJ2-7; 10 bases are a match to TRBD1. The CDR3 length is 14 residues. CDR1 and CDR2 (germline): LNHDA, SQIVND (reference sequence). J lost 4 bases, V lost 6 bases, and 6 bases had no gene match.